The sequence of this T cell receptor beta chain was determined in a study of OX40 agonist ivuxolimab in advanced cancers. The CDR3 sequence is 17 residues long. Germline CDR1 reads SGHAT; CDR2 reads FQNNGV. Germline trimming cut 1 base from V and 10 bases from J; bases unmatched to any gene: 14. Comment on this clone: No antigen is known for it.

Profiling relied on immunoSEQ multiplex PCR, and the TCRdb table lists in-frame clones only, not all of them. The table has fewer than 70,000 clones, 87% seen once; the top ten hold approximately 16%. General observations from the study: No determination was made of the antigen specificity of the expanded peripheral T cells.

Sampling times: baseline, cycle 4 day 1, cycle 7 day 1. The sequence was obtained from an adult with an advanced solid tumor such as melanoma, head and neck, liver or kidney cancer. Sequenced here: CD4+ or CD8+ T cells sorted from blood, sampled in a trial of the OX40 agonist ivuxolimab. The chain links TRBV11-2 to TRBJ2-1, with 9 bases identical to TRBD2. The CDR3 nucleotides are TGTGCCAGCAGCTTAGCAACTAGCGGGTTCACCGTGGGGGAGCAGTTCTTC. Protein: CASSLATSGFTVGEQFF.